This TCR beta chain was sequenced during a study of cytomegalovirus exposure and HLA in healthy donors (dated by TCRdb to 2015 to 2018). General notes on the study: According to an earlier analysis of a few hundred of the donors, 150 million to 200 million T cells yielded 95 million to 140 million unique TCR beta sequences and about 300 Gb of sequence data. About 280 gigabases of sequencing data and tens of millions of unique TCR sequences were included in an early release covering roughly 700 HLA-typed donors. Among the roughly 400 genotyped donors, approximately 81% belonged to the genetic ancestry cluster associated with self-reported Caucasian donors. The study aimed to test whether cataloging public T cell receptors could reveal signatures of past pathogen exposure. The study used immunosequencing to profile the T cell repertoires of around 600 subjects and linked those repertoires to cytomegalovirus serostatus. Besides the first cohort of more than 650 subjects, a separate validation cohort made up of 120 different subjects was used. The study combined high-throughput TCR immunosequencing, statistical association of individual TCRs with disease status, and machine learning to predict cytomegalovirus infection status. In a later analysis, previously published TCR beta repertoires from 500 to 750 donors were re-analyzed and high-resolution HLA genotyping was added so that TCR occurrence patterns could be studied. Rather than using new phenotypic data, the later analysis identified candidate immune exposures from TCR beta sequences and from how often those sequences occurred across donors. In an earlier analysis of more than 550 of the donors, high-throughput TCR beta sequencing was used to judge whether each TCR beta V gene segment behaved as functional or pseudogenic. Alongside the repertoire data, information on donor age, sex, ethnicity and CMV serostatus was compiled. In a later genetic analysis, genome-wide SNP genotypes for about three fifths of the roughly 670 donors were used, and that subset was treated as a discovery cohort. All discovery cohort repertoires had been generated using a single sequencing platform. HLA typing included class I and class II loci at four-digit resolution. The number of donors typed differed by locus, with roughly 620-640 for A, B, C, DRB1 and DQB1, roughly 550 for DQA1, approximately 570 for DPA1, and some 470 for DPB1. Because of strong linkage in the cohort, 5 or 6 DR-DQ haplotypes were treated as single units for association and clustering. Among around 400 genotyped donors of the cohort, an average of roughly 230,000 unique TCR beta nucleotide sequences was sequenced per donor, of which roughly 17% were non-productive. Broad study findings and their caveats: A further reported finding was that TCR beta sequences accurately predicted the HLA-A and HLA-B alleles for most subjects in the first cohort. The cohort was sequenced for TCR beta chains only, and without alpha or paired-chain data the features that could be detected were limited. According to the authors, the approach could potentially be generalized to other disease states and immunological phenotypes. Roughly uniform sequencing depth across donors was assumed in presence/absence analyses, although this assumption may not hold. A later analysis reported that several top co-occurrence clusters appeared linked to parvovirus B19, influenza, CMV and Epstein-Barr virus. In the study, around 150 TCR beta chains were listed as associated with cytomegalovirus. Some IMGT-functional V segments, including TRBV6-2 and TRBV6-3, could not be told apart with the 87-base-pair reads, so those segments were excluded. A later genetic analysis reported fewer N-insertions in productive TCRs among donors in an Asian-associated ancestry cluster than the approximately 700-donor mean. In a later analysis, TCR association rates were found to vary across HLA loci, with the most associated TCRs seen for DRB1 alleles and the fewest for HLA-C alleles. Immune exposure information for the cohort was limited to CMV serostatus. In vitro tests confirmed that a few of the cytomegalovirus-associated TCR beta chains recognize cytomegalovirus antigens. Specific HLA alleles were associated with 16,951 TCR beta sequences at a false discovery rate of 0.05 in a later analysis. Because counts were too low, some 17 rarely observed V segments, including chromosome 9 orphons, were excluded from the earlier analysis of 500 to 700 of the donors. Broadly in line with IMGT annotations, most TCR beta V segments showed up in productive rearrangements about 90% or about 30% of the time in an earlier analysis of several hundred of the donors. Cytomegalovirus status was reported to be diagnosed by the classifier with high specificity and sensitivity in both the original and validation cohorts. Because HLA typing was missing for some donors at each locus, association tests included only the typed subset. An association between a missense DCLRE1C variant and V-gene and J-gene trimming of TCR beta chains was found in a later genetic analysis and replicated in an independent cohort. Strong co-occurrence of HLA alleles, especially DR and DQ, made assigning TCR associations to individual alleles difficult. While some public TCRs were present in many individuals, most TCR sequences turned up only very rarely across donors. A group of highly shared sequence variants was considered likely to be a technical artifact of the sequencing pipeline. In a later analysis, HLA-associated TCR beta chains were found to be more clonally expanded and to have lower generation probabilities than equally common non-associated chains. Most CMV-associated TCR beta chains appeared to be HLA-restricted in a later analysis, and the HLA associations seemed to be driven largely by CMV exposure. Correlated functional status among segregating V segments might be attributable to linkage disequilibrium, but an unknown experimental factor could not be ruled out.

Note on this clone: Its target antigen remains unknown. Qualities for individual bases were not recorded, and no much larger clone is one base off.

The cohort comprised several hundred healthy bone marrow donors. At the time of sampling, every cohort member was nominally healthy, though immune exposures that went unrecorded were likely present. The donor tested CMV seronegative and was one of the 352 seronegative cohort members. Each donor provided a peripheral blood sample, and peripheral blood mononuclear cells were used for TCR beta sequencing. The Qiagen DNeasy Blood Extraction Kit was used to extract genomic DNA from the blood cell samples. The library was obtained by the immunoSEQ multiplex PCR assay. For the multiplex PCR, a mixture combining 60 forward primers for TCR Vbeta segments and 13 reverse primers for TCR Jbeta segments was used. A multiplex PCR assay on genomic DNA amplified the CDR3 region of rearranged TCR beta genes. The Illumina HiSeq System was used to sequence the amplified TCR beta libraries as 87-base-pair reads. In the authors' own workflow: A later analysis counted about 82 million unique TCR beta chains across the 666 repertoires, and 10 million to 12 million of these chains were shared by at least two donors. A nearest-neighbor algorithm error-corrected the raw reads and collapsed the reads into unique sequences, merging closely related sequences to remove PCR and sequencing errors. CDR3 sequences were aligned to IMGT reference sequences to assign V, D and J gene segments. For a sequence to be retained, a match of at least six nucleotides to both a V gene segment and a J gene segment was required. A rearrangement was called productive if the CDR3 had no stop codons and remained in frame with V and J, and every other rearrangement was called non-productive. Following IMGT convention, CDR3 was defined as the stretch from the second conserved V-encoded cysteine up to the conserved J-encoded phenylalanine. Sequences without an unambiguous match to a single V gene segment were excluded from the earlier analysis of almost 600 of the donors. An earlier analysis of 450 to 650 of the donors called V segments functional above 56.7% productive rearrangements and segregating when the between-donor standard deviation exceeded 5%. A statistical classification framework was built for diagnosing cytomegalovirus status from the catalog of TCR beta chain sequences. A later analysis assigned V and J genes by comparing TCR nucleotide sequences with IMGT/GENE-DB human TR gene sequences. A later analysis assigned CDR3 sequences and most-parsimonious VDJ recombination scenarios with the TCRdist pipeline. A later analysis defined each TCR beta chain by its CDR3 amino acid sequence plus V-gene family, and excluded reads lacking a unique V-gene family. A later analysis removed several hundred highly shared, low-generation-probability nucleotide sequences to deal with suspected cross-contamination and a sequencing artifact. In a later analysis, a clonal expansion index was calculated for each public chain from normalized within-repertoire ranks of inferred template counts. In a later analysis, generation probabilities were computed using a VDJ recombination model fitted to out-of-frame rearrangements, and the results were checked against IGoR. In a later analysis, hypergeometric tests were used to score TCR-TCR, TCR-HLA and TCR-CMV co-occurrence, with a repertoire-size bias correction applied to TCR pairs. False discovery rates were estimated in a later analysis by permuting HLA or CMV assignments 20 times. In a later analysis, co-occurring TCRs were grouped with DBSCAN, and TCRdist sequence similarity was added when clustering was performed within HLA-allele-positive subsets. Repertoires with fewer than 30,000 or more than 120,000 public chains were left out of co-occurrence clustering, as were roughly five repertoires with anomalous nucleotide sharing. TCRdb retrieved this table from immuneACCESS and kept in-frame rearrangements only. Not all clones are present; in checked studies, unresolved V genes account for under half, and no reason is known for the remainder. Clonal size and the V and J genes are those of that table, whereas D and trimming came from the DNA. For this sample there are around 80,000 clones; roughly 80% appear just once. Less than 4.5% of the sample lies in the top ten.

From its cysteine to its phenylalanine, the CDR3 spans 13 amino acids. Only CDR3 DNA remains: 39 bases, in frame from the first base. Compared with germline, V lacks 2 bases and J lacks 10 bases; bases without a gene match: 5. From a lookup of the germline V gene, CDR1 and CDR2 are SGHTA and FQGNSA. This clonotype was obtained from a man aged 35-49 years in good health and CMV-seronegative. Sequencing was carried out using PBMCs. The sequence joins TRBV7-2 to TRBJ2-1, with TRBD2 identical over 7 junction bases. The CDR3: CASSLTSEREQFF. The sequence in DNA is TGTGCCAGCAGCTTAACTAGCGAACGGGAGCAGTTCTTC.